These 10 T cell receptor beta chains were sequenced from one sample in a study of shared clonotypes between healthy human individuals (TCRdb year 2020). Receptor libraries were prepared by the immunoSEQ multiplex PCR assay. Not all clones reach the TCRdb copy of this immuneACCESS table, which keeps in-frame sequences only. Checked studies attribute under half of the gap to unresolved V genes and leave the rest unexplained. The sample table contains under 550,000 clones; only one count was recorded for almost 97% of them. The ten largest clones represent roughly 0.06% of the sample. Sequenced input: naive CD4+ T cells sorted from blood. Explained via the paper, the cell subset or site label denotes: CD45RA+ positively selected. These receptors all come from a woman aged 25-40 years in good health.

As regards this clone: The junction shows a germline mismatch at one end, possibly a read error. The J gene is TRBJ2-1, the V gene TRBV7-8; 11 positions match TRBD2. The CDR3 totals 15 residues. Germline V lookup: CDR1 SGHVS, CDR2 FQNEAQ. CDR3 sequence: CASSIAGGPYNEQFF. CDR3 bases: TGTGCCAGCAGCATAGCGGGGGGGCCCTACAATGAGCAGTTCTTC.

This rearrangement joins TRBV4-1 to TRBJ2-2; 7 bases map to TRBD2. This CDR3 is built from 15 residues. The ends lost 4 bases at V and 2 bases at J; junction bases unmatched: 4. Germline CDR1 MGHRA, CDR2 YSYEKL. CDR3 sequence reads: CASSRLADNTGELFF. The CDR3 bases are TGCGCCAGCAGCCGACTAGCTGATAACACCGGGGAGCTGTTTTTT.

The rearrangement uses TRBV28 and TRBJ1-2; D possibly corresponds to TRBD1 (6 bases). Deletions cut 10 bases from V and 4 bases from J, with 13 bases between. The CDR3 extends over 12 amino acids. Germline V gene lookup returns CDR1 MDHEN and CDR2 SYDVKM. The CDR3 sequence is CAIRGRTYGYTF. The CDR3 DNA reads TGTGCCATTAGGGGGAGGACCTATGGCTACACCTTC.

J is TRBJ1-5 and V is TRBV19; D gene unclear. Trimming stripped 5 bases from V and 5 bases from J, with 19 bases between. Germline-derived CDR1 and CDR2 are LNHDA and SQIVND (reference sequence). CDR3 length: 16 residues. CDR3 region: CASSGGVDPLYQPQHF. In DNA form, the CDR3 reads TGTGCCAGTAGTGGCGGGGTAGACCCCCTTTATCAGCCCCAGCATTTT.

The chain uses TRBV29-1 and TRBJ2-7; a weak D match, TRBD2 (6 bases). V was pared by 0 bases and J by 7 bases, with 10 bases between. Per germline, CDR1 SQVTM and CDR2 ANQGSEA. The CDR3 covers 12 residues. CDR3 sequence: CSVEDPGAEQYF. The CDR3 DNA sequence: TGCAGCGTTGAAGATCCGGGAGCAGAGCAGTACTTC.

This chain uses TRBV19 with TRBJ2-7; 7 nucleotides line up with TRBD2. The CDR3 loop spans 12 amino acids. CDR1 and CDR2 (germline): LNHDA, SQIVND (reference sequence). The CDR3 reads CALRTSDYEQYF. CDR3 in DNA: TGTGCGTTACGTACTAGCGACTACGAGCAGTACTTC.

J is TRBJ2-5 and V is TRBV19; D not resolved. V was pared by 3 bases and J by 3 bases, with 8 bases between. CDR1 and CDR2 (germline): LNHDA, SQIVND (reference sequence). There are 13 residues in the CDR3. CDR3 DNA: TGTGCCAGTAGTATTCAGGCAGAAGAGACCCAGTACTTC. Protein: CASSIQAEETQYF.

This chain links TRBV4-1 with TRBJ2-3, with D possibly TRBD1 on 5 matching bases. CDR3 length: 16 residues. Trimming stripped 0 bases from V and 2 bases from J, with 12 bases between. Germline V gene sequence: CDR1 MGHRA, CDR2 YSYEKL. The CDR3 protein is CASSQELSGFTDTQYF. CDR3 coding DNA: TGCGCCAGCAGCCAAGAATTATCAGGGTTCACAGATACGCAGTATTTT.

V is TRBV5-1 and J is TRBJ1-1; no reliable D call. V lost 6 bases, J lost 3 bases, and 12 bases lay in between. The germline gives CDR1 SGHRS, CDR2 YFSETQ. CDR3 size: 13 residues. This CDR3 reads CASTPNVDTEAFF. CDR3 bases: TGCGCCAGCACCCCCAACGTGGACACTGAAGCTTTCTTT.

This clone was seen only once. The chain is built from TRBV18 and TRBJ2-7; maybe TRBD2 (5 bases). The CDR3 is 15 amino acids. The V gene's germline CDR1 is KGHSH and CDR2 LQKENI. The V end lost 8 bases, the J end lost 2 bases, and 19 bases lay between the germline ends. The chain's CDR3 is CASSQGLAGTYEQYF. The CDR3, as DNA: TGTGCCAGCAGCCAAGGCTTGGCCGGGACCTACGAGCAGTACTTC.